This TCR beta chain emerged from a study of cytomegalovirus exposure and HLA in healthy donors. 13 Jbeta primers and 60 Vbeta primers were used for the PCR. Clones were sequenced by immunoSEQ multiplex PCR, and TCRdb holds only the in-frame ones, with some missing. This table has approximately 150,000 clones, 75% to 80% appearing once. Deletions cut 1 base from V and 0 bases from J, with 9 bases between. CDR1 and CDR2 (germline): SGHAT, FQNNGV. The length of the CDR3 is 16 residues. Whole-study results and caveats: A later analysis found common viral pathogens apparently linked to several of the most significant clusters.

With regard to this clone: Its antigen is not known.

The clonotype originates from a female donor in good health and CMV-seronegative. J is TRBJ1-4 and V is TRBV11-2; possibly TRBD1 for D (5 bases). The sequenced material came from PBMCs. The CDR3 DNA reads as TGTGCCAGCAGCTTAGGACAGCCTTCAACTAATGAAAAACTGTTTTTT. Translation gives CASSLGQPSTNEKLFF.